The next 27 T cell receptor beta chains were all read from a single sample in a study of T cell responses to AZD1222 COVID-19 vaccine. Libraries were prepared by immunoSEQ multiplex PCR; TCRdb keeps only in-frame clonotypes and omits some of them. This table has about 260,000 clones, 90% to 95% appearing once. This specimen was peripheral blood, taken on day 0 of AZD1222 vaccination. The receptors were sampled from an adult in good health.

The CDR3 region has the DNA TGTGCCAGTAGCCCCGCCCACCACTACGAGCAGTACTTC. As protein: CASSPAHHYEQYF. The rearrangement links TRBV19 to TRBJ2-7; D ambiguous. The CDR3 is 13 amino acids. Germline V gives CDR1 LNHDA, CDR2 SQIVND (reference sequence). The V end lost 6 bases, the J end lost 3 bases, and 12 bases lay between the germline ends.

The V gene is TRBV5-4, the J gene TRBJ2-3; 7 bases align to TRBD1. V trimming: 0 bases; J trimming: 5 bases; junction bases outside the gene matches: 6. Per germline, CDR1 SGHNT and CDR2 YYREEE (reference sequence). The CDR3 runs to 15 residues. The CDR3 protein is CASSLAPTGRDTQYF. CDR3 bases: TGTGCCAGCAGCTTGGCCCCGACAGGGAGAGATACGCAGTATTTT.

CDR3 DNA: TGTGCCACCAGCAGAGACATCTCCGAAGCTTTCTTT. Residues: CATSRDISEAFF. The chain links TRBV15 to TRBJ1-1; D gene ambiguous. The V end lost 0 bases, the J end lost 8 bases, and 7 bases lay between the germline ends. The CDR3 consists of 12 residues. Germline V gene sequence: CDR1 LNHNV, CDR2 YYDKDF (reference sequence).

This clone appeared a few times. The V gene is TRBV18, the J gene TRBJ2-5, with D possibly TRBD1 on 6 matching bases. CDR1 and CDR2 (germline): KGHSH, LQKENI. CDR3 size: 14 residues. V shed 6 bases and J shed 4 bases, with 15 bases lying between them. The CDR3 bases are TGTGCCAGCTCGACCGCAGGGGTACGAGAGACCCAGTACTTC. It specifies CASSTAGVRETQYF.

This chain links TRBV6-2 or TRBV6-3 with TRBJ1-2; D gene uncertain. V dropped 5 bases and J dropped 2 bases, with 9 bases sitting between them. Germline V gives CDR1 MNHEY, CDR2 SVGEGT. This CDR3 contains 13 residues. CDR3 DNA: TGTGCCAGCAGTATCGCCGGGAACTATGGCTACACCTTC. This sequence encodes CASSIAGNYGYTF.

This chain uses TRBV5-1 with TRBJ2-1; a weak D match, TRBD2 (6 bases). This CDR3 has 14 amino acids. V shed 0 bases and J shed 9 bases, with 13 bases lying between them. CDR1 SGHRS and CDR2 YFSETQ come from the germline V gene. The DNA for the CDR3 is TGCGCCAGCAGCTTGGGGCTCGGGGGTTTTGAGCAGTTCTTC. Its protein is CASSLGLGGFEQFF.

The chain recombines TRBV3-1 (or the pseudogene TRBV3-2) with TRBJ1-4, with D unclear. This CDR3 region has 13 residues. Trimming cost V 2 bases and J 6 bases, with 7 bases left between them. In germline, CDR1 is LGHDT, CDR2 YNNKEL (reference sequence). DNA for the CDR3: TGTGCCAGCAGCCAAAGGTACCATGAAAAACTGTTTTTT. Translation: CASSQRYHEKLFF.

V gene TRBV5-1 combines with J gene TRBJ2-7, with D perhaps matching TRBD1 (5 bases). The V end was cut by 0 bases, the J end by 2 bases, with 9 bases between. This CDR3 spans 14 amino acids. Germline V lookup: CDR1 SGHRS, CDR2 YFSETQ. CDR3 coding DNA: TGCGCCAGCAGCTTGGGGACAAGACCCTACGAGCAGTACTTC. It specifies CASSLGTRPYEQYF.

This chain links TRBV28 with TRBJ1-5, with TRBD1 matching 7 bases. The trim removed 11 bases at V and 2 bases at J, leaving 9 bases unmatched. This CDR3 spans 14 amino acids. The germline CDR1 and CDR2 sequences are MDHEN and SYDVKM. The CDR3 DNA reads TGTGCCGGTAGACAGGGTTTTGGCAATCAGCCCCAGCATTTT. It codes for CAGRQGFGNQPQHF.

This rearrangement joins TRBV6-1 to TRBJ2-7; no clear D. The CDR3 is 14 residues long. The germline V gene encodes CDR1 MNHNS and CDR2 SASEGT. V gave up 0 bases and J gave up 6 bases, with 12 bases separating them. This CDR3 is CASSEAEWTGEQYF. The CDR3 DNA reads TGTGCCAGCAGTGAAGCGGAGTGGACGGGCGAGCAGTACTTC.

The rearrangement links TRBV28 to TRBJ2-7; 9 bases match TRBD2. From germline, CDR1 is MDHEN and CDR2 SYDVKM. The CDR3 length is 15 residues. Trimming at V came to 6 bases and at J to 2 bases, leaving 8 bases not matched to a gene. In nucleotides, the CDR3 is TGTGCCAGCAGGGGGGGTCTAGCGGGAACCTACGAGCAGTACTTC. Translated, it gives CASRGGLAGTYEQYF.

This clone appeared a single time. This chain links TRBV7-6 with TRBJ2-6; D call uncertain. The V gene's germline CDR1 is SGHVS and CDR2 FNYEAQ. Trimming shortened V by 1 base and J by 0 bases, and 7 bases separated the two germline ends. The CDR3 has 16 amino acids. Written as DNA, the CDR3 is TGTGCCAGCAGCTTAGTTATTCACTCTGGGGCCAACGTCCTGACTTTC. It encodes CASSLVIHSGANVLTF.

The chain is built from TRBV18 and TRBJ2-5; 9 bases are a match to TRBD2. CDR1 is KGHSH, CDR2 LQKENI, per germline. V was clipped by 3 bases and J by 4 bases; unmatched bases: 9. There are 16 residues in the CDR3. The CDR3 reads CASSPEAGGMVETQYF. CDR3 DNA sequence: TGTGCCAGCTCACCGGAAGCGGGGGGAATGGTAGAGACCCAGTACTTC.

J is TRBJ2-5 and V is TRBV2, with D unclear. Germline V gene lookup returns CDR1 SNHLY and CDR2 FYNNEI. This CDR3 contains 13 residues. Trimming left V 7 bases short and J 1 base short, with 10 bases between. In DNA form, the CDR3 reads TGTGCCAGCATTGCGGAAACCCAAGAGACCCAGTACTTC. It encodes CASIAETQETQYF.

V gene TRBV27 combines with J gene TRBJ2-7; the match to TRBD2 covers 9 bases. Germline CDR1 is MNHEY and CDR2 is SMNVEV (reference sequence). V gave up 6 bases and J gave up 1 base; unmatched junction bases: 7. The length of the CDR3 is 15 residues. CDR3 loop: CASRNSGGGSYEQYF. As DNA, the CDR3 is TGTGCCAGCAGGAATAGCGGGGGAGGGTCCTACGAGCAGTACTTC.

The J gene is TRBJ2-2, the V gene TRBV28, with D hard to call. Germline V gene lookup returns CDR1 MDHEN and CDR2 SYDVKM. There are 14 residues in the CDR3. V lost 6 bases, J lost 5 bases, and 13 bases lay in between. The CDR3 reads CASSELSGTGELFF. The CDR3, as DNA: TGTGCCAGCAGCGAGCTCAGTGGGACCGGGGAGCTGTTTTTT.

The table lists this clone with a count of one. The CDR3 loop is CASSLKGRMQNQPQHF. The CDR3 DNA follows: TGTGCCAGCAGTTTAAAGGGGAGGATGCAGAATCAGCCCCAGCATTTT. The chain links TRBV27 to TRBJ1-5, with D perhaps TRBD1 (5 bases). The ends were cut back, 2 bases at V and 4 bases at J, with 15 bases in the middle. From germline, CDR1 is MNHEY and CDR2 SMNVEV (reference sequence). The CDR3 contains 16 residues.

On this clone: At one end the junction does not follow the germline gene, possibly because of a read error. The J gene is TRBJ1-2, the V gene TRBV13; D perhaps matches TRBD1 (5 bases). CDR3 length: 17 amino acids. Germline V gene sequence: CDR1 PRHDT, CDR2 FYEKMQ (reference sequence). The CDR3 is CASSLAGQSTSNYGYTF. DNA of the CDR3: TGTGCCAGCAGTTTAGCGGGGCAGAGTACCTCTAACTATGGCTACACCTTC.

This sequence joins TRBV7-9 and TRBJ2-2, with 7 bases matching TRBD1. Germline-derived CDR1 and CDR2 are SEHNR and FQNEAQ (reference sequence). The trim removed 5 bases at V and 8 bases at J, leaving 8 bases unmatched. The CDR3 has 14 residues. DNA for the CDR3: TGTGCCAGCAGCGTACGGGACAGAGAGGGGGAGCTGTTTTTT. It specifies CASSVRDREGELFF.

The chain joins TRBV20-1 to TRBJ1-1; D is unresolved. CDR3 length equals 11 residues. V lost 6 bases, J lost 6 bases, and 11 bases lay in between. The V gene's germline CDR1 is DFQATT and CDR2 SNEGSKA (reference sequence). In DNA form, the CDR3 reads TGCAGTGCCAAGCCTCAGCCTGAAGCTTTCTTT. Its translation is CSAKPQPEAFF.

The chain links TRBV9 to TRBJ1-3, with D perhaps matching TRBD1 (6 bases). Deletions cut 6 bases from V and 8 bases from J, with 24 bases between. This CDR3 region has 16 residues. The germline CDR1 and CDR2 sequences are SGDLS and YYNGEE. The CDR3 reads CASTPGEGEWFDTIYF. In DNA, the CDR3 is TGTGCCAGCACCCCGGGGGAGGGGGAATGGTTTGACACCATATATTTT. Full variable domain (remainder filled in from reference TRBV9 and TRBJ1-3): DSGVTQTPKHLITATGQRVTLRCSPRSGDLSVYWYQQSLDQGLQFLIQYYNGEERAKGNILERFSAQQFPDLHSELNLSSLELGDSALYFCASTPGEGEWFDTIYFGEGSWLTVV.

The rearrangement links TRBV2 to TRBJ2-7; D is possibly TRBD2 (7 bases). This CDR3 region has 14 residues. Germline V lookup: CDR1 SNHLY, CDR2 FYNNEI. V lost 6 bases and J 2 bases, leaving 14 bases between the germline ends. The CDR3 bases are TGTGCCAGCAGAAAGGGAGGGGGAGCCTACGAGCAGTACTTC. Amino acids: CASRKGGGAYEQYF.

CDR3 loop: CATREARAGEQYF. The CDR3, as DNA: TGTGCCACCCGGGAGGCAAGGGCGGGCGAGCAGTACTTC. The chain couples TRBV28 to TRBJ2-7; 7 nucleotides agree with TRBD2. The CDR3 is 13 amino acids. Germline trimming cut 10 bases from V and 6 bases from J; bases unmatched to any gene: 12. Per the germline V gene, CDR1 is MDHEN and CDR2 is SYDVKM.

The CDR3 is CASSRGPNQPQHF. The CDR3, as DNA: TGTGCCAGCAGCCGAGGGCCGAATCAGCCCCAGCATTTT. The V and J genes are TRBV11-1 and TRBJ1-5; D remains unclear. Germline CDR1 SGHAT, CDR2 FQDESV (reference sequence). The CDR3 contains 13 residues. V was trimmed by 5 bases and J by 4 bases, leaving 9 bases between them.

This clone was picked up a small number of times. The sample has other DNA sequences that encode this CDR3 too. The chain links TRBV2 to TRBJ1-5, with 10 bases lining up with TRBD1. This CDR3 region has 14 residues. V lost 4 bases, J lost 4 bases, and 1 base stayed unmatched. Germline-derived CDR1 and CDR2 are SNHLY and FYNNEI. The CDR3 DNA reads as TGTGCCAGCAGTGGGACAGGGGGGAATCAGCCCCAGCATTTT. This sequence encodes CASSGTGGNQPQHF.

The genes are TRBV5-4 and TRBJ2-7, with D tentatively TRBD2 (6 bases). The CDR3 is 14 residues long. V lost 5 bases, J lost 3 bases, and 15 bases lay in between. The germline V gene encodes CDR1 SGHNT and CDR2 YYREEE (reference sequence). Written as DNA, the CDR3 is TGTGCCAGCAGTGGTGGAGGGCCAAGCTACGAGCAGTACTTC. Residues: CASSGGGPSYEQYF.

This clone was detected only a few times. J is TRBJ2-7 and V is TRBV6-1, with TRBD1 identical over 7 bases. V shed 0 bases, J shed 0 bases, and the junction held 8 bases outside the gene matches. This CDR3 is 17 amino acids long. From germline, CDR1 is MNHNS and CDR2 SASEGT. CDR3 DNA: TGTGCCAGCAGTGAAGCTACACGGACAGGAGGCTCCTACGAGCAGTACTTC. This translates into CASSEATRTGGSYEQYF.